This entry lists 20 T cell receptor beta chains sequenced from one sample in a study of T cell repertoires in cytomegalovirus infection. Via MiXCR, TCRdb re-called the reads, giving one row per CDR3 protein. The sample consists of around 630,000 distinct CDR3 sequences, approximately 25% of them appearing once. Material for sequencing was CD8+ T cells from PBMCs. These receptors all come from a human donor in good health (CMV status not recorded). Some clones in this sample may be carry-over from other donors' samples.

This clonotype was counted only a few times. V and J are TRBV7-8 and TRBJ2-5; D not certain. This CDR3 has 15 residues. Germline V gene lookup returns CDR1 SGHVS and CDR2 FQNEAQ. V lost 1 base, J lost 5 bases, and 14 bases lay in between. The CDR3 sequence is CASSLVLGITETQYF. The CDR3 region has the DNA TGTGCCAGCAGCTTAGTATTGGGGATAACGGAGACCCAGTACTTC.

The sample holds many counts of this clonotype. The chain carries TRBV28 and TRBJ2-6; 7 nucleotides match TRBD1. The germline V gene has CDR1 MDHEN and CDR2 SYDVKM. The CDR3 totals 18 residues. The junction had 5 bases not matched to a gene; V was cut back by 0 bases and J by 0 bases. As DNA, the CDR3 is TGTGCCAGCAGTTTATGGGTGGGACAGTACTCTGGGGCCAACGTCCTGACTTTC. The encoded protein is CASSLWVGQYSGANVLTF.

The chain carries TRBV2 and TRBJ2-3; weak D call: TRBD1 (5 bases). The germline gives CDR1 SNHLY, CDR2 FYNNEI. The V and J ends lost 6 bases and 0 bases respectively, with 16 bases between them. The CDR3 is 16 amino acids. CDR3 region: CASSAPKGPSTDTQYF. DNA for the CDR3: TGTGCCAGCAGCGCCCCGAAGGGGCCTAGCACAGATACGCAGTATTTT. The full variable domain, completed using reference TRBV2 and TRBJ2-3, is EPEVTQTPSHQVTQMGQEVILRCVPISNHLYFYWYRQILGQKVEFLVSFYNNEISEKSEIFDDQFSVERPDGSNFTLKIRSTKLEDSAMYFCASSAPKGPSTDTQYFGPGTRLTVL.

This clonotype was found a few times. The chain employs TRBV7-9 and TRBJ2-7; a possible D gene is TRBD1 (5 bases). The V and J ends lost 4 bases and 0 bases respectively, with 19 bases between them. Germline V lookup: CDR1 SEHNR, CDR2 FQNEAQ (reference sequence). The CDR3 consists of 17 residues. CDR3 amino acids: CASSSTGTGFSSYEQYF. CDR3 in DNA: TGTGCCAGCAGCTCTACGGGTACAGGATTTAGCTCCTACGAGCAGTACTTC.

In its sample, this clonotype was seen many times. V and J are TRBV7-9 and TRBJ1-1, with D perhaps matching TRBD1 (6 bases). V lost 5 bases and J lost 1, with 11 bases in between. CDR1 SEHNR and CDR2 FQNEAQ come from the germline V gene (reference sequence). This CDR3 has 14 residues. The CDR3 sequence is CASSLTGTNTEAFF. The DNA for the CDR3 is TGTGCCAGCAGCCTAACAGGGACGAACACTGAAGCTTTCTTT.

Many counts were recorded for this clonotype. This chain connects TRBV7-9 to TRBJ1-1; 8 bases match TRBD1. The CDR3 spans 15 residues. Germline assignment: CDR1 SEHNR and CDR2 FQNEAQ (reference sequence). The V segment lost 5 bases and the J segment 3 bases; nucleotides outside the gene matches: 8. CDR3 DNA sequence: TGTGCCAGCAGCCAAAGGACAGGGTCGGACACTGAAGCTTTCTTT. It translates to CASSQRTGSDTEAFF.

The rearrangement links TRBV6-5 to TRBJ2-5, with D perhaps given as TRBD1 or TRBD2 (5 bases each). The ends were cut back, 2 bases at V and 1 base at J, with 11 bases in the middle. The germline V gene encodes CDR1 MNHEY and CDR2 SVGAGI. The CDR3 spans 15 residues. The CDR3 loop reads CASSYRGTSQETQYF. The CDR3 DNA sequence: TGTGCCAGCAGTTACCGTGGGACCAGCCAAGAGACCCAGTACTTC.

This clonotype was counted only a few times. The chain links TRBV5-1 to TRBJ1-5, with D possibly TRBD1 on 5 matching bases. Germline CDR1 is SGHRS and CDR2 is YFSETQ. V lost 7 bases, J lost 0 bases, and 11 bases lay in between. CDR3 size: 14 residues. The chain's CDR3 is CASAPDSSNQPQHF. The CDR3 coding sequence is TGCGCCAGCGCCCCCGACAGTAGCAATCAGCCCCAGCATTTT.

This clonotype has only one observation. The chain carries TRBV2 and TRBJ2-1; TRBD2 agrees at 11 bases. The CDR3 length is 16 residues. V lost 6 bases and J lost 0; bases outside the gene matches: 4. CDR1 is SNHLY, CDR2 FYNNEI, per germline. CDR3 in DNA: TGTGCCAGCAGCGGACTAGCGGGCCGCTCCTACAATGAGCAGTTCTTC. Translation: CASSGLAGRSYNEQFF.

This rearrangement joins TRBV2 to TRBJ2-1, with D possibly called TRBD1 or TRBD2 (5 bases each). Per germline, CDR1 SNHLY and CDR2 FYNNEI. This CDR3 comprises 11 residues. V dropped 8 bases and J dropped 8 bases, with 10 bases sitting between them. Here the CDR3 reads CASRGGHEQFF. CDR3 nucleotide sequence: TGTGCCAGCCGTGGGGGACATGAGCAGTTCTTC.

This clonotype was seen only a few times. This chain connects TRBV7-9 to TRBJ1-1; the D gene is possibly TRBD1 (5 bases). The CDR3 covers 13 residues. V shed 7 bases and J shed 5 bases, with 14 bases lying between them. Germline CDR1 reads SEHNR; CDR2 reads FQNEAQ (reference sequence). CDR3 sequence: CASTSVGATEAFF. The CDR3 nucleotides read TGTGCCAGCACCTCGGTCGGGGCGACTGAAGCTTTCTTT.

The chain recombines TRBV11-3 with TRBJ2-1; D call uncertain. V lost 0 bases and J lost 3, with 12 bases in between. Germline-derived CDR1 and CDR2 are SGHNT and YENEEA. The CDR3 is 16 amino acids. The CDR3 region is CASSLDVSMGYNEQFF. CDR3 DNA sequence: TGTGCCAGCAGCTTAGATGTGTCAATGGGCTACAATGAGCAGTTCTTC.

The rearrangement joins TRBV7-4 to TRBJ2-1; D is ambiguous. Between the trimmed V and J ends, which lost 3 bases and 5 bases, there was a span of 11 bases. The CDR3 sequence is 14 residues long. The germline gives CDR1 SGHVT, CDR2 SQSDAQ. CDR3 DNA: TGTGCCAGCAGCTTCCCGGGTCCAGACAATGAGCAGTTCTTC. Translation gives CASSFPGPDNEQFF.

The chain combines TRBV14 with TRBJ2-5, with D unresolved. Trimming cost V 6 bases and J 5 bases, with 13 bases left between them. The germline V gene encodes CDR1 SGHDN and CDR2 FVKESK. The CDR3 spans 13 residues. The CDR3 region has the DNA TGTGCCAGCAGGGGGTTCTCTACGGAGACCCAGTACTTC. Its translation is CASRGFSTETQYF.

The CDR3 DNA is TGCGCCAGCAGCGTGGCGGGGTCAACAGTGGACAATGAGCAGTTCTTC. This translates into CASSVAGSTVDNEQFF. The chain recombines TRBV5-1 with TRBJ2-1, with a possible D match to TRBD2 (6 bases). The V and J ends lost 4 bases and 5 bases respectively, with 19 bases between them. The CDR3 loop spans 16 amino acids. Germline V gene lookup returns CDR1 SGHRS and CDR2 YFSETQ. Full variable domain (outside the CDR3, taken from reference TRBV5-1 and TRBJ2-1): KAGVTQTPRYLIKTRGQQVTLSCSPISGHRSVSWYQQTPGQGLQFLFEYFSETQRNKGNFPGRFSGRQFSNSRSEMNVSTLELGDSALYLCASSVAGSTVDNEQFFGPGTRLTVL.

This clonotype showed up just a few times. The J gene is TRBJ2-1, the V gene TRBV12-3 or TRBV12-4, with 14 bases lining up with TRBD2. This CDR3 spans 19 amino acids. V dropped 4 bases and J dropped 5; count of bases not matched to a gene: 13. CDR3 in amino acids: CASSSFLRLAGGLDNEQFF. The DNA for the CDR3 is TGTGCCAGCAGTTCCTTTCTTAGACTAGCGGGGGGGCTGGACAATGAGCAGTTCTTC.

This clonotype came up a few times. This sequence joins TRBV19 and TRBJ2-5; TRBD2 aligns across 8 bases. Germline loops: CDR1 LNHDA, CDR2 SQIVND (reference sequence). The V segment lost 0 bases and the J segment 4 bases; nucleotides outside the gene matches: 13. The CDR3 is 18 amino acids. In DNA, the CDR3 is TGTGCCAGTAGTATAGATTTCACTAGCGGACCCCTAGGAGAGACCCAGTACTTC. This encodes CASSIDFTSGPLGETQYF.

The chain is built from TRBV20-1 and TRBJ2-2; no clear D. The germline V gene encodes CDR1 DFQATT and CDR2 SNEGSKA (reference sequence). V lost 4 bases and J lost 0, with 6 bases in between. CDR3 length: 13 residues. The CDR3 nucleotides read TGCAGTGCTATCTCACCGAACACCGGGGAGCTGTTTTTT. It yields the protein CSAISPNTGELFF.

This clonotype was detected a few times. V gene TRBV24-1 combines with J gene TRBJ2-2; the D gene is possibly TRBD1 (6 bases). Trimming stripped 1 base from V and 5 bases from J, with 13 bases between. The CDR3 length is 16 residues. Looked up from germline, CDR1 is KGHDR and CDR2 is SFDVKD. DNA for the CDR3: TGTGCCACCAGTGATTTCTCCAGGGGAGAAACCGGGGAGCTGTTTTTT. Translating gives CATSDFSRGETGELFF.

The rearrangement uses TRBV5-1 and TRBJ2-3; 8 bases are a match to TRBD1. Germline CDR1 and CDR2: SGHRS and YFSETQ. V trimming: 3 bases; J trimming: 2 bases; junction bases outside the gene matches: 5. The CDR3 runs 15 residues. As DNA, the CDR3 is TGCGCCAGCAGCTCCGGGACAGGCATCACAGATACGCAGTATTTT. It codes for CASSSGTGITDTQYF.